The next 24 T cell receptor beta chains were all read from a single sample in a study of OX40 agonist ivuxolimab in advanced cancers. Only in-frame clones appear in the TCRdb table, and some are missing; sequencing was by immunoSEQ multiplex PCR. The profile covers around 22,000 clones, with around four fifths appearing a single time and roughly 30% taken by the ten largest. The sample was CD4+ or CD8+ T cells sorted from blood, taken in a trial of the OX40 agonist ivuxolimab. The receptors were sampled from an adult with an advanced solid tumor such as melanoma, head and neck, liver or kidney cancer.

Comment on this clone: Relative to the germline gene, one junction end is altered; a read error may explain this. This chain joins TRBV27 and TRBJ1-1; tentatively, D is TRBD1 (6 bases). Germline V lookup: CDR1 MNHEY, CDR2 SMNVEV (reference sequence). This CDR3 has 17 amino acids. CDR3 residues: CAGSPLGGEEAPFQAFF. CDR3 nucleotide sequence: TGTGCCGGCAGTCCCCTCGGGGGCGAGGAGGCACCTTTTCAAGCTTTCTTT.

There are a few counts of this clone. The chain employs TRBV11-2 and TRBJ2-5; 7 nucleotides agree with TRBD1. J gave up 3 bases and V 5 bases, and 9 bases lay outside the gene matches. CDR3 length: 15 residues. Germline CDR1 is SGHAT and CDR2 is FQNNGV. CDR3 sequence (DNA): TGTGCCAGCAGCGCTCGGACAGGAGACAAAGAGACCCAGTACTTC. The encoded protein is CASSARTGDKETQYF.

The genes are TRBV27 and TRBJ2-7; tentatively, D is TRBD1 (5 bases). The V gene's germline CDR1 is MNHEY and CDR2 SMNVEV (reference sequence). The CDR3 runs 13 residues. The germline V and J ends were trimmed by 6 bases and 3 bases, with 12 bases remaining between them. CDR3 residues: CASRGLVDYEQYF. The CDR3 bases are TGTGCCAGCAGGGGGCTTGTTGACTACGAGCAGTACTTC.

The gene calls are TRBV6-4 and TRBJ2-3; possibly TRBD1 for D (5 bases). This CDR3 region has 15 residues. Germline V gene lookup returns CDR1 MRHNA and CDR2 SNTAGT. Trimming removed 3 bases at V and 0 bases at J, with 10 bases between. CDR3 sequence: CASSEGQGSTDTQYF. The CDR3 DNA is TGTGCCAGCAGTGAAGGGCAGGGAAGCACAGATACGCAGTATTTT.

The chain combines TRBV2 with TRBJ2-7; D is unclear. The CDR3 consists of 13 residues. Trimming removed 3 bases at V and 3 bases at J, with 9 bases between. Germline V gene lookup returns CDR1 SNHLY and CDR2 FYNNEI. The CDR3 spells CASSDGRDYEQYF. The CDR3 DNA reads as TGTGCCAGCAGTGATGGCCGAGACTACGAGCAGTACTTC.

This clone qualifies as medium-sized. The chain recombines TRBV6-5 with TRBJ1-1; no firm D call. CDR1 and CDR2 (germline): MNHEY, SVGAGI. The CDR3 has 13 amino acids. Trimming pared 3 bases from V and 1 base from J, leaving 6 bases between. Here the CDR3 DNA reads TGTGCCAGCAGTTATATGGAGAACACTGAAGCTTTCTTT. This gives the protein CASSYMENTEAFF.

As DNA, the CDR3 is TGTGCCAGCAGCGTAGCTGGGACTAGCGGGAGCGGAGATGAGCAGTTCTTC. The encoded protein is CASSVAGTSGSGDEQFF. V usage is TRBV9 and J usage is TRBJ2-1; 14 bases match TRBD2. Germline CDR1 is SGDLS and CDR2 is YYNGEE. The CDR3 has 17 residues. J gave up 8 bases and V 0 bases, and 7 bases lay outside the gene matches. Together with reference TRBV9 and TRBJ2-1, the CDR3 gives the full variable domain: DSGVTQTPKHLITATGQRVTLRCSPRSGDLSVYWYQQSLDQGLQFLIQYYNGEERAKGNILERFSAQQFPDLHSELNLSSLELGDSALYFCASSVAGTSGSGDEQFFGPGTRLTVL.

V usage is TRBV9 and J usage is TRBJ2-3; 9 bases match TRBD2. This CDR3 has 16 residues. Unmatched junction bases numbered 3, after V lost 0 bases and J lost 1 base. Germline lookup yields CDR1 SGDLS and CDR2 YYNGEE. The CDR3 region is CASSVVAGEGTDTQYF. For the CDR3, the DNA is TGTGCCAGCAGCGTAGTAGCGGGAGAGGGCACAGATACGCAGTATTTT.

The V and J genes are TRBV6-5 and TRBJ2-7; 10 nucleotides match TRBD1. The J segment lost 2 bases and the V segment lost 2 bases, leaving 3 bases of the junction unmatched. The length of the CDR3 is 15 residues. Germline V gene data show CDR1 as MNHEY and CDR2 as SVGAGI. The CDR3 coding sequence is TGTGCCAGCAGTTACCTCGGGACAGGGGCCTACGAGCAGTACTTC. Protein sequence: CASSYLGTGAYEQYF.

This clone is medium-sized within its sample. The chain carries TRBV10-2 and TRBJ1-5; 7 nucleotides agree with TRBD1. The germline gives CDR1 WSHSY, CDR2 SAAADI. V lost 0 bases and J lost 2; bases outside the gene matches: 1. The length of the CDR3 is 15 residues. The CDR3: CASSESGTGNQPQHF. The CDR3 nucleotides are TGCGCCAGCAGTGAGTCCGGGACAGGCAATCAGCCCCAGCATTTT.

This chain connects TRBV6-5 to TRBJ1-1, with 11 bases lining up with TRBD1. Germline V gives CDR1 MNHEY, CDR2 SVGAGI. V dropped 2 bases and J dropped 2; count of bases not matched to a gene: 1. The CDR3 is 15 amino acids. CDR3: CASSYGTGGNTEAFF. As DNA, the CDR3 is TGTGCCAGCAGTTACGGGACAGGGGGTAACACTGAAGCTTTCTTT.

The rearrangement links TRBV27 to TRBJ2-1; TRBD1 might be the D (6 bases). V dropped 2 bases and J dropped 5 bases, with 7 bases sitting between them. The CDR3 consists of 13 residues. Germline V CDR1 and CDR2: MNHEY, SMNVEV (reference sequence). CDR3 loop: CASSLTGNNEQFF. The CDR3 bases are TGTGCCAGCAGTTTAACAGGGAACAATGAGCAGTTCTTC.

The chain carries TRBV27 and TRBJ2-2; D assignment may be TRBD1 or TRBD2 (5 bases each). The V gene's germline CDR1 is MNHEY and CDR2 SMNVEV (reference sequence). V was shortened by 6 bases and J by 4 bases, with 18 bases between the two germline ends. This CDR3 is 16 amino acids long. The CDR3 is CASSLREYEGTGELFF. CDR3 nucleotide sequence: TGTGCCAGCAGCCTCAGGGAGTACGAAGGCACCGGGGAGCTGTTTTTT.

V and J are TRBV14 and TRBJ2-3; TRBD2 matches 16 bases. The V and J ends lost 3 bases and 2 bases, in that order; junction bases with no gene match: 8. Germline CDR1 SGHDN, CDR2 FVKESK. The CDR3 loop spans 19 amino acids. The CDR3 nucleotides read TGTGCCAGCAGCCAGGAACAGGGACTAGCGGGAGGGAACACAGATACGCAGTATTTT. Protein sequence: CASSQEQGLAGGNTDTQYF.

The rearrangement joins TRBV5-6 to TRBJ2-4; D possibly corresponds to TRBD2 (5 bases). The V end was cut by 0 bases, the J end by 0 bases, with 10 bases between. The CDR3 is 16 amino acids. Germline V gene lookup returns CDR1 SGHDT and CDR2 YYEEEE. The CDR3 sequence: CASSLEWELAKNIQYF. For the CDR3, the DNA is TGTGCCAGCAGCTTGGAATGGGAGTTAGCCAAAAACATTCAGTACTTC.

J is TRBJ2-1 and V is TRBV10-3; TRBD2 aligns across 11 bases. Trimming at V came to 4 bases and at J to 0 bases, leaving 5 bases not matched to a gene. CDR1 and CDR2 (germline): ENHRY, SYGVKD. There are 17 residues in the CDR3. CDR3 sequence: CAISVVSGGASYNEQFF. CDR3 DNA sequence: TGTGCCATCAGTGTTGTTAGCGGGGGGGCCTCCTACAATGAGCAGTTCTTC.

J is TRBJ2-1 and V is TRBV11-3; 14 bases fit TRBD2. This CDR3 comprises 16 residues. Germline-derived CDR1 and CDR2 are SGHNT and YENEEA. Unmatched junction bases numbered 6, after V lost 4 bases and J lost 7 bases. For the CDR3, the DNA is TGTGCCAGCAGCTCTCGACTAGCGGGAGGGGATAATGAGCAGTTCTTC. Protein product: CASSSRLAGGDNEQFF.

The CDR3 coding sequence is TGTGCCAGCAATCAGGGAGGATACGAGCAGTACTTC. The encoded protein is CASNQGGYEQYF. The rearrangement joins TRBV5-4 to TRBJ2-7; maybe TRBD2 (6 bases). The V and J ends lost 6 bases and 4 bases respectively, with 11 bases between them. Germline V gives CDR1 SGHNT, CDR2 YYREEE (reference sequence). The CDR3 has 12 amino acids.

The V and J genes are TRBV5-5 and TRBJ2-1, with D unclear. Trimming shortened V by 3 bases and J by 10 bases, and 14 bases separated the two germline ends. Germline V gene data show CDR1 as SGHKS and CDR2 as YYEKEE (reference sequence). This CDR3 is 13 amino acids long. The CDR3 loop reads CASSSDPAREQFF. In DNA form, the CDR3 reads TGTGCCAGCAGCTCCGACCCAGCCCGGGAGCAGTTCTTC.

The chain recombines TRBV5-1 with TRBJ2-3; TRBD2 matches at 13 bases. With 3 bases clipped from V and 2 bases from J, the junction kept 6 bases outside the gene matches. The CDR3 length is 17 residues. The V gene's germline CDR1 is SGHRS and CDR2 YFSETQ. CDR3 amino acids: CASSSQGLAGATDTQYF. The CDR3 region has the DNA TGCGCCAGCAGCTCCCAAGGACTAGCGGGGGCCACAGATACGCAGTATTTT.

The chain has TRBV7-9 and TRBJ2-7; 7 positions agree with TRBD2. Per germline, CDR1 SEHNR and CDR2 FQNEAQ (reference sequence). The CDR3 runs to 15 residues. V lost 2 bases to trimming and J lost 3 bases; unmatched junction nucleotides: 7. The CDR3 here is CASSLHGGGDYEQYF. CDR3 nucleotides: TGTGCCAGCAGCTTACATGGCGGGGGAGACTACGAGCAGTACTTC.

CDR3 DNA sequence: TGTGCCATCAGTGAATCAGGGATAGAGAACACTGAAGCTTTCTTT. Protein product: CAISESGIENTEAFF. The V gene is TRBV10-3, the J gene TRBJ1-1, with a tentative D call TRBD1 (5 bases). Trimming removed 3 bases at V and 1 base at J, with 12 bases between. Germline V lookup: CDR1 ENHRY, CDR2 SYGVKD. CDR3 length: 15 residues.

The chain couples TRBV27 to TRBJ2-3; no definite D call. CDR1 and CDR2 from the germline V gene are MNHEY and SMNVEV (reference sequence). Trimming took off 3 bases at V and 1 base at J, with 17 bases between the two ends. This CDR3 comprises 17 residues. The CDR3: CASSFTFLGKGTDTQYF. CDR3 DNA: TGTGCCAGCAGTTTCACATTCCTGGGGAAAGGCACAGATACGCAGTATTTT.

The chain joins TRBV7-8 to TRBJ2-5, with TRBD2 matching over 9 bases. The germline CDR1 and CDR2 sequences are SGHVS and FQNEAQ. The V gene end was trimmed by 3 bases and the J gene end by 1 base; junction bases not matched to a gene: 9. The CDR3 is 17 amino acids. The CDR3 DNA reads TGTGCCAGCAGCTTCCCTAGCGGGGAACTACGCCAAGAGACCCAGTACTTC. It yields the protein CASSFPSGELRQETQYF.